This T cell receptor (beta chain) was captured by sequencing in a study of shared clonotypes between healthy human individuals. Study-level findings and limits: Some naive CD4 clonotypes, roughly 5%, turned up in common across four donors.

Healthy adults negative for HIV, lacking recent acute infections or vaccinations, served as donors. Naive CD45RA+ and memory CD45RA-negative subsets were split from CD4+ cells. Germline CDR1 reads MGHDK; CDR2 reads SYGVNS. Deletions cut 2 bases from V and 4 bases from J, with 9 bases between. The CDR3 extends over 14 amino acids. Comment on this clone: Its antigen is unknown.

Sequencing was performed with immunoSEQ multiplex PCR; in TCRdb, only in-frame clones are kept and a portion is missing. The sample yields over a million clones, around 74% seen once. This TCR was sampled from a man between 18 and 35 years old in good health. The sample taken for sequencing was memory CD4+ T cells sorted from blood. Described subset: CD45RA-negative fraction. The chain uses TRBV25-1 and TRBJ2-1, with D tentatively TRBD2 (6 bases). The CDR3 sequence: CASSEGGKYNEQFF. The CDR3 DNA follows: TGTGCCAGCAGTGAAGGGGGGAAGTACAATGAGCAGTTCTTC.